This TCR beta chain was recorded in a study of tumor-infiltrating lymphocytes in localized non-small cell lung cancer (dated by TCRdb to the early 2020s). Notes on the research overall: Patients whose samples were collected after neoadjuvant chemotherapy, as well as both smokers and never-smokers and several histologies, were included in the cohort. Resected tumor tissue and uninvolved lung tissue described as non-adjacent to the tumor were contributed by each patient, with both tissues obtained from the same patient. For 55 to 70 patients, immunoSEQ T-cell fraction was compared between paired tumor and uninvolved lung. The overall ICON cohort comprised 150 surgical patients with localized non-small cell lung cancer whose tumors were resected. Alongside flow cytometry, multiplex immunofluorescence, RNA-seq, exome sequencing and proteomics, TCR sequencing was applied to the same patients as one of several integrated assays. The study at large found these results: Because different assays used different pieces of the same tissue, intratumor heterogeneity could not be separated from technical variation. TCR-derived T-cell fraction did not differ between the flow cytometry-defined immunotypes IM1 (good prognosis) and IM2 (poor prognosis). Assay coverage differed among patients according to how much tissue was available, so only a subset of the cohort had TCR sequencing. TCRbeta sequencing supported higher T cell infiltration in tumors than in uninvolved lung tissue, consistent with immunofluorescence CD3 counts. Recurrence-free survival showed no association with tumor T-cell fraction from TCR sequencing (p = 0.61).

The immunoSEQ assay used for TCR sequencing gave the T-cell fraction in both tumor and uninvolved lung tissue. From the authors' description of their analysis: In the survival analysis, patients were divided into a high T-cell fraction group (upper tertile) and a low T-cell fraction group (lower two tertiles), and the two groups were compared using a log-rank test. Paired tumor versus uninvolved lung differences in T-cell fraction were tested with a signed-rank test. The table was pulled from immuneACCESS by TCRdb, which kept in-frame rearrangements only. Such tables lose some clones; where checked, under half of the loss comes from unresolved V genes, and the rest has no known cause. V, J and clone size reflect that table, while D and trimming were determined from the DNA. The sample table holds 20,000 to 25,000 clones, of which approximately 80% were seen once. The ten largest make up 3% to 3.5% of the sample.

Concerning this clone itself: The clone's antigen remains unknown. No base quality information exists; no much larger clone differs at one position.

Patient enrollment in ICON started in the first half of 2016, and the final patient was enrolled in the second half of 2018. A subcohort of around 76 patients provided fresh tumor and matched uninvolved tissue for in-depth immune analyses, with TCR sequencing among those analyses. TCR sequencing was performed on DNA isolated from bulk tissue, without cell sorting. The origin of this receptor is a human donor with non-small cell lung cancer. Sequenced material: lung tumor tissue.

The CDR3 sequence is CASSVMGGSSYNEQFF. The DNA reads TGTGCCAGCAGCGTAATGGGCGGGAGCTCCTACAATGAGCAGTTCTTC. Here the chain combines TRBV9 and TRBJ2-1; 7 bases in the middle match TRBD2. The cysteine opens and the phenylalanine closes a CDR3 of 16 amino acids. Only the CDR3 part of the read is kept: 48 bases, read in frame from the first base. The germline V end is reduced by 1 base and the J end by 0 bases; junction bases left unmatched: 4. The germline V gene supplies CDR1 SGDLS and CDR2 YYNGEE.